A single sample is the source of the 2 T cell receptor beta chains below, sequenced in a study of blood T cell repertoires in COVID-19. Some clones are missing from TCRdb's copy, which holds only in-frame ones; the method was immunoSEQ multiplex PCR. In the table there are roughly 440,000 clones, about nine tenths of which are singletons. The sequenced sample consisted of peripheral blood. All receptors come from a woman in her forties or fifties with COVID-19, enrolled during active disease.

The count of this clone is one. The chain links TRBV10-2 to TRBJ1-1; D ambiguous. The V gene lost 4 bases and the J gene lost 1 base, with 10 bases spanning the gap. The CDR3 loop spans 14 amino acids. Germline loops: CDR1 WSHSY, CDR2 SAAADI. DNA of the CDR3: TGCGCCAGCAGTGTAAACAATCCGAACACTGAAGCTTTCTTT. As protein: CASSVNNPNTEAFF.

This clone appeared once. V and J are TRBV5-5 and TRBJ2-7, with D perhaps TRBD1 (6 bases). The CDR3 is made up of 12 amino acids. The V and J ends lost 5 bases and 3 bases respectively, with 9 bases between them. In germline, CDR1 is SGHKS, CDR2 YYEKEE (reference sequence). The CDR3 protein is CASSTGYYEQYF. CDR3 nucleotides: TGTGCCAGCAGTACAGGGTACTACGAGCAGTACTTC. Filled out from reference TRBV5-5 and TRBJ2-7, the complete variable domain reads DAGVTQSPTHLIKTRGQQVTLRCSPISGHKSVSWYQQVLGQGPQFIFQYYEKEERGRGNFPDRFSARQFPNYSSELNVNALLLGDSALYLCASSTGYYEQYFGPGTRLTVT.